The source of this T cell receptor beta chain is a study of T cells in Graves' hyperthyroidism and ophthalmopathy. Germline V CDR1 and CDR2: SNHLY, FYNNEI. Unmatched junction bases numbered 16, after V lost 8 bases and J lost 5 bases. This CDR3 contains 17 residues. Study-wide findings and caveats: Most thyroid clonotypes that were expanded above 0.001 also turned up in blood. The model foresaw ophthalmopathy a median around 6.4 months prior to onset.

Remarks on this clonotype: Antigen: not known.

Regions amplified from RNA transcripts were the TCR beta CDR3 regions. The primer set for the first-round RT-PCR of the TCR CDR3 was HTBI. One entry per CDR3 protein, called by TCRdb with MiXCR from the multiplex PCR reads. The data hold around 660,000 distinct CDR3 sequences, with nearly 45% observed a single time. Orbital computed tomography, thyroid ultrasound, serum thyroxine and TRAb, and clinical symptoms together informed the diagnoses. The source material was peripheral blood or thyroid tissue (not recorded which). The clonotype comes from an adult man with Graves' disease, either hyperthyroidism or ophthalmopathy (not recorded which). The rearrangement uses TRBV2 and TRBJ2-2; the match to TRBD2 covers 8 bases. CDR3 amino acids: CASALLAGLGITGELFF. CDR3 bases: TGTGCCAGCGCGTTGCTAGCGGGCCTCGGGATAACCGGGGAGCTGTTTTTT.